This record concerns one T cell receptor (beta chain) sequence. The data were obtained in a study of cytomegalovirus exposure and HLA in healthy donors. CDR3 size: 16 residues. Trimming cost V 3 bases and J 10 bases; bases outside gene matches: 12. Germline CDR1 reads MGHDK; CDR2 reads SYGVNS. Profiling relied on immunoSEQ multiplex PCR, and the TCRdb table lists in-frame clones only, not all of them. Among about 160,000 clones, around nine tenths were seen once, and the ten largest hold about 2.2%. The sequencing input was PBMCs. This TCR was sampled from a woman younger than 30 in good health and CMV-seronegative. The chain combines TRBV25-1 with TRBJ2-1; 10 bases align to TRBD2. CDR3 bases: TGTGCCAGCAGTGAGCAGCGGGGGGGCCGGGTTCAAGAGCAGTTCTTC. As protein: CASSEQRGGRVQEQFF.